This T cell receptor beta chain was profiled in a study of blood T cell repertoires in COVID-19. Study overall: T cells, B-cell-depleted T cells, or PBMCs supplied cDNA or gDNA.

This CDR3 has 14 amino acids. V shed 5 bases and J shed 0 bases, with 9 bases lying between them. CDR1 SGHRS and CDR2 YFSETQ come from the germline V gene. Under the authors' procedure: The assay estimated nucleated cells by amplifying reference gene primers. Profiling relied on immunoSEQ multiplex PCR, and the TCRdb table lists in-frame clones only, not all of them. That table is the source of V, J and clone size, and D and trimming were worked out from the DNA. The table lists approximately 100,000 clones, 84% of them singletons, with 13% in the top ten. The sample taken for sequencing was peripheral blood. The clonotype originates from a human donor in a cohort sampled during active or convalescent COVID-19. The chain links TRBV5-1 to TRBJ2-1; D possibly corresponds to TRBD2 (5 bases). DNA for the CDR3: TGCGCCAGCAGGGCCGGAGGCTCCTACAATGAGCAGTTCTTC. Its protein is CASRAGGSYNEQFF. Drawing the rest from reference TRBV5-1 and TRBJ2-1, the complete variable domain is KAGVTQTPRYLIKTRGQQVTLSCSPISGHRSVSWYQQTPGQGLQFLFEYFSETQRNKGNFPGRFSGRQFSNSRSEMNVSTLELGDSALYLCASRAGGSYNEQFFGPGTRLTVL.